This T cell receptor (beta chain) was recovered during a study of shared clonotypes between healthy human individuals. This clone was observed once. Other DNA sequences from this sample encode an identical CDR3 as well. The V and J ends lost 4 bases and 5 bases, in that order; junction bases with no gene match: 9. Germline V lookup: CDR1 SGHNT, CDR2 YYREEE (reference sequence). This CDR3 comprises 15 residues. Here immunoSEQ multiplex PCR was the method, and the copy in TCRdb shows in-frame clones only, minus some. The profile covers 2.3 million or so clones, with 80% to 95% appearing a single time and around 0.4% taken by the ten largest.

Material for sequencing was naive CD4+ T cells from PBMCs. Described subset: CD45RA+ positively selected. The TCR sequence derives from a man in his late teens or twenties in good health. Some clones in this sample may be carry-over from other donors' samples. The chain combines TRBV5-4 with TRBJ2-5; 9 bases fit TRBD2. The CDR3 here is CASSPGGGGLETQYF. Here the CDR3 DNA reads TGTGCCAGCAGCCCCGGCGGGGGGGGCTTGGAGACCCAGTACTTC.